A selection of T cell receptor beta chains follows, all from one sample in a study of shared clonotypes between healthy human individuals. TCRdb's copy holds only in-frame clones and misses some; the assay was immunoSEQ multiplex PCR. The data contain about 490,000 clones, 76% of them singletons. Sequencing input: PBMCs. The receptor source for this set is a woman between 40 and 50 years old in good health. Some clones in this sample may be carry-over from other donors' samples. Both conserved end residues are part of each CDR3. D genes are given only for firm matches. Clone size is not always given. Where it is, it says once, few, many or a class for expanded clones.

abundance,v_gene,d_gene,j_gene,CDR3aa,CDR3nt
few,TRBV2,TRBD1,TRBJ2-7,CASSRQGASYEQYF,TGTGCCAGCAGTCGACAGGGGGCATCCTACGAGCAGTACTTC
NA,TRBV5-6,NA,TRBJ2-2,CASSLMQAGGELFF,TGTGCCAGCAGCTTGATGCAGGCAGGCGGGGAGCTGTTTTTT
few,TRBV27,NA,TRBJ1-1,CASSLGRGTEAFF,TGTGCCAGCAGTTTAGGACGGGGGACTGAAGCTTTCTTT
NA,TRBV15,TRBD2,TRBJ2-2,CATSGGLAADPTGELFF,TGTGCCACCTCGGGGGGACTAGCGGCCGATCCCACCGGGGAGCTGTTTTTT
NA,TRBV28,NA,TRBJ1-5,CASNKGRGYSNQPQHF,TGTGCCAGCAATAAAGGGAGGGGATATAGCAATCAGCCCCAGCATTTT
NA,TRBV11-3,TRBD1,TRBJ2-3,CASSLDGDRDTQYF,TGTGCCAGCAGCTTAGACGGGGACAGGGATACGCAGTATTTT
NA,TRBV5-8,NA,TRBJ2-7,CASSDRDRPSYEQYF,TGTGCCAGCAGCGACCGAGACAGACCCTCCTACGAGCAGTACTTC
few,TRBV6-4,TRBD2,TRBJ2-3,CASGAGGGTDTQYF,TGTGCCAGCGGGGCGGGAGGAGGCACAGATACGCAGTATTTT
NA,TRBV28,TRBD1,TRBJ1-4,CASSPETGIGEKLFF,TGTGCCAGCAGTCCAGAGACAGGGATCGGTGAAAAACTGTTTTTT
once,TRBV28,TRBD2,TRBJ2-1,CASSFSGLAGYNEQFF,TGTGCCAGCAGTTTCTCCGGACTAGCGGGATACAATGAGCAGTTCTTC
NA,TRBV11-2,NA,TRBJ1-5,CASTRRDGNQPQHF,TGTGCCAGCACCCGGAGGGATGGCAATCAGCCCCAGCATTTT
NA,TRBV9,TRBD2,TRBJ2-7,CASSASGTSGAYEQYF,TGTGCCAGCAGCGCCTCCGGGACTAGCGGAGCCTACGAGCAGTACTTC
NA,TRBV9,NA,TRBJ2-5,CASSIQGSETQYF,TGTGCCAGCAGCATACAGGGTTCCGAGACCCAGTACTTC
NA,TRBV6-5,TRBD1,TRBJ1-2,CASSSEGQGRYGYTF,TGTGCCAGCAGTTCAGAGGGACAGGGAAGGTATGGCTACACCTTC
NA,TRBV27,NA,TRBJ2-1,CASSLLTNARYNEQFF,TGTGCCAGCAGTCTGTTGACCAACGCGCGGTACAATGAGCAGTTCTTC